This record looks at one T cell receptor beta chain sequence and its context. Its antigen is unknown. The source of the sample is a study of monozygotic twins with inflammatory bowel disease. Findings and limits, study-wide: IBD patients showed reduced TCRbeta diversity (inverse Simpson) versus healthy co-twins. Sharing of clonotypes with others was lower in IBD patients than in healthy twins, and this was especially so with disease activity.

The quantity of total RNA per TCR library was roughly 3,700 ng. With the 5' RACE reads reprocessed, TCRdb shows one record per CDR3 protein and no DNA. The specimen's table records some 200,000 distinct CDR3 sequences. The draw for each donor consisted of a single 2.5 ml blood sample. Sequencing was carried out using blood. The clonotype comes from a human donor with ulcerative colitis or Crohn's disease, or a healthy co-twin of an affected twin (not recorded which).

The CDR3 here is CASSLASGSFNEQFF. This chain links TRBV7-2 with TRBJ2-1; TCRdb designates TRBD2, a call that cannot be tested without DNA. The CDR3 extends over 15 amino acids. Germline V gives CDR1 SGHTA, CDR2 FQGNSA.